The sequence of this T cell receptor (beta chain) was determined in a study of T-cell memory formation after mild COVID-19 (dated by TCRdb to the early 2020s). About the study as a whole: TCR sequence clusters from the two donors were largely donor specific. T-cell clones expanding and contracting after mild COVID-19 in two donors were tracked by longitudinal TCRalpha and TCRbeta repertoire sequencing. Two young, previously healthy adult volunteers, one female and one male, were included in the cohort. Summary of the overall study and its limitations: Some responding clones were found in pre-infection memory, which suggests that pre-existing cross-reactive memory T cells took part in the SARS-CoV-2 response. From day 15 to 85, contracting clones showed balanced CD4/CD8 phenotypes, whereas a second wave of clones that expanded from day 15 to 37 leaned towards CD4+. Only a couple of mild cases were covered in the study, and larger cohorts including severe cases with pre-infection samples were considered necessary. Contracting CD4+ clones turned up mainly in the CM and EM memory subsets, whereas EMRA was where CD8+ clones were enriched. Whether the second-wave clones peaking on day 37 were SARS-CoV-2 specific was not confirmed.

Notes on this clonotype: Its antigen target is currently unknown. It has no much larger one-base neighbor in the sample; base qualities were not kept.

Data came from an Illumina NovaSeq 6000. TCRalpha and TCRbeta cDNA libraries were built by 5'RACE with constant-segment primers, adding sample barcodes and unique molecular identifiers. Trizol reagent was used to extract RNA from every sample. Libraries were amplified in two PCR steps, with a second sample barcode and Illumina TruSeq adapters added in the second step. Libraries were sequenced on an Illumina NovaSeq with 2 x 150 bp paired-end reads. As for the authors' bioinformatics: With migec v1.2.7, reads were demultiplexed and then collapsed into UMI-guided consensus sequences. Using mixcr v2.1.11, UMI consensuses were aligned to TRA and TRB V and J templates and then assembled into clonotypes. A clonotype was counted as expanded or contracted only if both edgeR and NoisET called the change significant, with noise models trained on biological replicates. For edgeR calls, the thresholds were a false discovery rate-adjusted p below 0.01 and a log2 fold-change of 1. PCA with hierarchical clustering of max-normalized trajectories of the 1000 most abundant clonotypes was used as exploratory dynamics analysis. Separately sequenced CD4+ and CD8+ repertoires were used to assign the CD4 or CD8 phenotype of responding clones. TCRdb reanalyzed the raw reads on its own, using fastp at Q25 for trimming and MiXCR for clone calling, and kept in-frame beta chains. Entries are consolidated by CDR3 protein sequence, retaining the most common genes and DNA. These V and J calls rely on TCRdb rather than the paper's analysis. This sample holds about 620,000 distinct CDR3 sequences; about 20% were observed only once. The ten largest clones add up to about 11% of the sample.

Based on the germline V gene, the CDR1 and CDR2 sequences are SGHDN and FVKESK. CDR3 length: 17 amino acids, cysteine to phenylalanine. The only DNA kept is the CDR3, 51 bases in frame from the first base. V is cut by 0 bases and J by 3 bases, and the space between the germline ends is 16 bases. Ficoll-Paque density gradient centrifugation was used to isolate PBMCs. Specimen: PBMCs or a T cell subset sorted from them (not recorded which). The chain couples TRBV14 to TRBJ2-3, and the D gene may be TRBD2, 6 bases matching. This TCR derives from an adult woman who had mild COVID-19 (a few samples of this study predate the infection). The sample titles of this study are shuffled in the database, so cell type and time point are left out; the donor was told from shared clones. The CDR3 loop reads CASSQDWRLDGTDTQYF. The nucleotides read TGTGCCAGCAGCCAAGATTGGAGACTAGATGGTACAGATACGCAGTATTTT.